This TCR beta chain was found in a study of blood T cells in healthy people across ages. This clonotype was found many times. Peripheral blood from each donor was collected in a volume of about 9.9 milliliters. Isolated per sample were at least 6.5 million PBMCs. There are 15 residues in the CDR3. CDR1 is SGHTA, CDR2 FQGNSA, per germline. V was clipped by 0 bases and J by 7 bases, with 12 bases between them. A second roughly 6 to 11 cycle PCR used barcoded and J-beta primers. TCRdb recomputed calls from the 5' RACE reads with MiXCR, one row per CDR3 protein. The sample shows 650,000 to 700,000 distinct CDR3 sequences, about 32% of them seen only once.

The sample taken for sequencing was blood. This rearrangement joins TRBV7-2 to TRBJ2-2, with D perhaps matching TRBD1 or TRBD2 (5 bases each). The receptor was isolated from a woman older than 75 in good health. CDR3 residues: CASSLAARGDGELFF. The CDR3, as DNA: TGTGCCAGCAGCTTAGCGGCGAGGGGCGACGGGGAGCTGTTTTTT.